This T cell receptor (beta chain) was sequenced in a study of blood T cells in healthy people across ages. The CDR3 length is 14 residues. The germline gives CDR1 MNHNS, CDR2 SASEGT. Then a second PCR, running about 7 to 11 cycles, was carried out with a sample-barcoded 5' primer and a J-beta primer mix. TCRdb independently ran MiXCR on the 5' RACE reads; one entry per CDR3 protein. Of roughly 800,000 distinct CDR3 sequences in the sample, about a quarter were seen once. The data also belong to a second study, concerning T cells of mothers and their children.

The sequenced material came from blood. This chain joins TRBV6-1 and TRBJ2-5; D possibly corresponds to TRBD1 (6 bases). The DNA end is more similar to TRBJ2-7, so the J call may be wrong. The sequence came from a boy younger than 18 in good health. The CDR3 coding sequence is TGTGCCAGCAGTGGCCCGACGGCAGGGGACGAGCAGTACTTC. It specifies CASSGPTAGDEQYF.